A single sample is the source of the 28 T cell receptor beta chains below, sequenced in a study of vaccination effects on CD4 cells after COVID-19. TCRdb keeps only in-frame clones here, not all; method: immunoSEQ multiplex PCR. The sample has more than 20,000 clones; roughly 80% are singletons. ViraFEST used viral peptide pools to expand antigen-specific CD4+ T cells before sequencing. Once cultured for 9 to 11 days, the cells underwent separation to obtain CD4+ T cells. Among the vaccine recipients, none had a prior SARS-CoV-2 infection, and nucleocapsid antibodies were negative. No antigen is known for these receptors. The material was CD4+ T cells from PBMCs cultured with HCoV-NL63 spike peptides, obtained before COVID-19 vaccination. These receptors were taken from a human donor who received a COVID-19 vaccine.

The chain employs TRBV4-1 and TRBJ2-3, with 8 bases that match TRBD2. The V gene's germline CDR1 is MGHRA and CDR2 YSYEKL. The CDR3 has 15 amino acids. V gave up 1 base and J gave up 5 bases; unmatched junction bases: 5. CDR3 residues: CASSQVGLAGDTQYF. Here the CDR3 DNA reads TGCGCCAGCAGCCAAGTAGGGCTAGCGGGAGATACGCAGTATTTT.

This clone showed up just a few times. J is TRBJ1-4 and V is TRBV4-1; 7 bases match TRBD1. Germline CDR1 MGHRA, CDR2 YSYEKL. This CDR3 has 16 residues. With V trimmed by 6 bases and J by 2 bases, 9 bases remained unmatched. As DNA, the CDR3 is TGCGCCAGCAGTCCCGGGACAGCGGCCACTAATGAAAAACTGTTTTTT. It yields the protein CASSPGTAATNEKLFF.

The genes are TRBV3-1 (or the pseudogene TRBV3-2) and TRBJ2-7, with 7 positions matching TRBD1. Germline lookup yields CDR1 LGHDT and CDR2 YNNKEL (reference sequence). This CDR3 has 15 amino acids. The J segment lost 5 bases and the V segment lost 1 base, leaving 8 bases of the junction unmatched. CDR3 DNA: TGTGCCAGCAGCCAAGGAGAGACAGGGATCAACGAGCAGTACTTC. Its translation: CASSQGETGINEQYF.

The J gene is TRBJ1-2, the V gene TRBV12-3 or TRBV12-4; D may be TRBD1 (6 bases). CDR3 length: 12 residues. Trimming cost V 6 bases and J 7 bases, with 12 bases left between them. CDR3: CASSFQGTGYTF. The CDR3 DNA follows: TGTGCCAGCAGCTTTCAGGGGACTGGCTACACCTTC.

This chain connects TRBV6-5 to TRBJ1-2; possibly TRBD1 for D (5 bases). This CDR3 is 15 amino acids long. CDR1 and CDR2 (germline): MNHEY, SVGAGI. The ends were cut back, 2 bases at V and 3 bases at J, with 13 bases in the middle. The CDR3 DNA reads TGTGCCAGCAGTTACACAGGCCCCCCCGACTATGGCTACACCTTC. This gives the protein CASSYTGPPDYGYTF.

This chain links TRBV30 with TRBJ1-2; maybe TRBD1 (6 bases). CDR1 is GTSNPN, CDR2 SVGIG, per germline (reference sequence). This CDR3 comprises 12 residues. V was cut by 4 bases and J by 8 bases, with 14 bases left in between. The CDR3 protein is CAWIRGANGYTF. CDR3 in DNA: TGTGCCTGGATCCGGGGGGCGAACGGCTACACCTTC.

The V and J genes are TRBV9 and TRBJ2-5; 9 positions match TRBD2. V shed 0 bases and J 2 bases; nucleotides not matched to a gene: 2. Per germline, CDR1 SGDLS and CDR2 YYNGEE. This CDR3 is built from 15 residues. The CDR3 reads CASSVELAGQETQYF. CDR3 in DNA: TGTGCCAGCAGCGTAGAGCTAGCGGGGCAAGAGACCCAGTACTTC.

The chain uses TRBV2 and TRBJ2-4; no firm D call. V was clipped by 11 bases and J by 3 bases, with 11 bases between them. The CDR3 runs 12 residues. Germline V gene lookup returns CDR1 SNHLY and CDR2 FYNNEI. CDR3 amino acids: CACQDDKNIQYF. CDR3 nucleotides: TGTGCCTGTCAGGACGACAAAAACATTCAGTACTTC.

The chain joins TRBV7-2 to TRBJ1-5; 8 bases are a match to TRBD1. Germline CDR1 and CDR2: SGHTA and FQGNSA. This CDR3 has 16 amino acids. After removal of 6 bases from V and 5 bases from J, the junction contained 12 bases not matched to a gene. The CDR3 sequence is CASRGTGTRLDQPQHF. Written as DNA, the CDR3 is TGTGCCAGCAGGGGGACAGGAACCCGGCTTGATCAGCCCCAGCATTTT.

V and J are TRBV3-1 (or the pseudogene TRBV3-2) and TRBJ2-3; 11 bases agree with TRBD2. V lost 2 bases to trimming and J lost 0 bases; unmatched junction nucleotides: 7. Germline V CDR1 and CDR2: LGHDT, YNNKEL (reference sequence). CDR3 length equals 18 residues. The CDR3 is CASSQYSGGGYSTDTQYF. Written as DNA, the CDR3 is TGTGCCAGCAGCCAATATAGCGGGGGGGGGTATAGCACAGATACGCAGTATTTT.

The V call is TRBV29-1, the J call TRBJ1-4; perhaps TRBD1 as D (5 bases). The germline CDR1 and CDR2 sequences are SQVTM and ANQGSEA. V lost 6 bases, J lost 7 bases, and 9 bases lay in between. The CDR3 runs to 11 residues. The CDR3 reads CSVGESEKLFF. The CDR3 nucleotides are TGCAGCGTGGGGGAGAGTGAAAAACTGTTTTTT.

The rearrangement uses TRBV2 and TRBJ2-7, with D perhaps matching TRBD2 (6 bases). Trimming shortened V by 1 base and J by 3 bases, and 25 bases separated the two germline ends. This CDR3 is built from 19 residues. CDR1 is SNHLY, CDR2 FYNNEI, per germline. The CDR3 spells CASSEDVRRRLTGVYEQYF. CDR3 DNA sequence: TGTGCCAGCAGTGAAGATGTGAGGAGACGCCTTACGGGGGTCTACGAGCAGTACTTC. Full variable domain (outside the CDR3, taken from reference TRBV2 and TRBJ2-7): EPEVTQTPSHQVTQMGQEVILRCVPISNHLYFYWYRQILGQKVEFLVSFYNNEISEKSEIFDDQFSVERPDGSNFTLKIRSTKLEDSAMYFCASSEDVRRRLTGVYEQYFGPGTRLTVT.

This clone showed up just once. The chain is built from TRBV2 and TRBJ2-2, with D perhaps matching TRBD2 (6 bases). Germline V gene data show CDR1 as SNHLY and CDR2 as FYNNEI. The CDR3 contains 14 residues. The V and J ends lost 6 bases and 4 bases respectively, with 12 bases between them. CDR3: CASRRDWGTGELFF. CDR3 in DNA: TGTGCCAGCAGAAGGGACTGGGGCACCGGGGAGCTGTTTTTT.

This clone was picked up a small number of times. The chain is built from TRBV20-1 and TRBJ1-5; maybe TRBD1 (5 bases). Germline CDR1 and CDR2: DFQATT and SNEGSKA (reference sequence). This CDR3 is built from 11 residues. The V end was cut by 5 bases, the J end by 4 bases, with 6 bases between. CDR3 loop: CSAGQNQPQHF. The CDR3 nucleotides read TGCAGTGCTGGACAAAATCAGCCCCAGCATTTT.

Here the CDR3 DNA reads TGTGCCAGTAGTAGGTCTGGGACAGGGGTCAACGAGCAGTACTTC. Protein: CASSRSGTGVNEQYF. V usage is TRBV19 and J usage is TRBJ2-7; 10 bases fit TRBD1. V trimming: 4 bases; J trimming: 5 bases; junction bases outside the gene matches: 8. In germline, CDR1 is LNHDA, CDR2 SQIVND (reference sequence). The CDR3 consists of 15 residues.

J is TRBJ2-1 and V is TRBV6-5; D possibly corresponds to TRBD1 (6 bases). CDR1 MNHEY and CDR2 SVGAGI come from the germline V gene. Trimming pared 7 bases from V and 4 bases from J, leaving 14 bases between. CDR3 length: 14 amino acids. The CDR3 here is CASKRTDKYNEQFF. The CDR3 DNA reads TGTGCCAGCAAAAGGACAGATAAATACAATGAGCAGTTCTTC.

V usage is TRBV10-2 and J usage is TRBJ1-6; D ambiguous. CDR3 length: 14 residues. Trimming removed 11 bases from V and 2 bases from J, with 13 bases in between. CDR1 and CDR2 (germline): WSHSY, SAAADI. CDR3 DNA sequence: TGCGCCGTTAAGGACGGACCCTATAATTCACCCCTCCACTTT. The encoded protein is CAVKDGPYNSPLHF.

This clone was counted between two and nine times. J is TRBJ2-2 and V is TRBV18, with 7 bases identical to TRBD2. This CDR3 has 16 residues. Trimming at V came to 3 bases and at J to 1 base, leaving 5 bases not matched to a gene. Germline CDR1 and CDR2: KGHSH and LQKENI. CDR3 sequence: CASSPSGALNTGELFF. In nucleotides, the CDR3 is TGTGCCAGCTCACCGAGCGGGGCCCTGAACACCGGGGAGCTGTTTTTT.

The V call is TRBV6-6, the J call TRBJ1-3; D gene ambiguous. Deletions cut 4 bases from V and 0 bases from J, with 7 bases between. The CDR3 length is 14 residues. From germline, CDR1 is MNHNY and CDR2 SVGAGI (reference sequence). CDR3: CASSSTVSGNTIYF. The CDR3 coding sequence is TGTGCCAGCAGTTCTACGGTCTCTGGAAACACCATATATTTT.

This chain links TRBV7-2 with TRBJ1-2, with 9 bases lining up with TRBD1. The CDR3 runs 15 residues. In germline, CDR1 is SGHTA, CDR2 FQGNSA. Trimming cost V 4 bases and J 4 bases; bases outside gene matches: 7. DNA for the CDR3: TGTGCCAGCAGCTCGAGACAGGGGGGGAGCTATGGCTACACCTTC. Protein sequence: CASSSRQGGSYGYTF.

The CDR3 loop reads CASRTVSNTGELFF. The CDR3 region has the DNA TGTGCCAGCAGGACTGTTTCAAACACCGGGGAGCTGTTTTTT. The genes are TRBV19 and TRBJ2-2, with D tentatively TRBD2 (5 bases). The germline V and J ends were trimmed by 9 bases and 2 bases, with 13 bases remaining between them. The germline CDR1 and CDR2 sequences are LNHDA and SQIVND (reference sequence). The CDR3 covers 14 residues.

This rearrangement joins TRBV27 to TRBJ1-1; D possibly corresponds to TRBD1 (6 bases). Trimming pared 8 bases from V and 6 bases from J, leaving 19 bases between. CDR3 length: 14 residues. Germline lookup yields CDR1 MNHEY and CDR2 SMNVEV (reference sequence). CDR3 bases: TGTGCCAGCGGACCTAGGGGGGCCGAACCTGAAGCTTTCTTT. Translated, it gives CASGPRGAEPEAFF.

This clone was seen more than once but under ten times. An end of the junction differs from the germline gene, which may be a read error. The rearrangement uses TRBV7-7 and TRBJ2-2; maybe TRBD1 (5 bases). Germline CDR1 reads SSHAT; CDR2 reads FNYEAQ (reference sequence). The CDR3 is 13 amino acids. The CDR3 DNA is TGTGCTAGCAGCCCCCAGGGTACCGGGGAGCTGTTTTTT. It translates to CASSPQGTGELFF.

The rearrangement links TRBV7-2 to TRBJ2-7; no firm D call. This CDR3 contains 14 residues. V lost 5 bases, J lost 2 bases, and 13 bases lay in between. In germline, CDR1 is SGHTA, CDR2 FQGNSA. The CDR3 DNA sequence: TGTGCCAGCAGCCCTTTCCCGGACCCCTACGAGCAGTACTTC. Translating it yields CASSPFPDPYEQYF.

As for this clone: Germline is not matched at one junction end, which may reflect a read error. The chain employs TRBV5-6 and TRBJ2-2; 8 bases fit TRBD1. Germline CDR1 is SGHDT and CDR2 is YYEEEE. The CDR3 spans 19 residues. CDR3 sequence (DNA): TGTGCCAGCACCTTGACAGGGGCGAACACCCCCTCCCACACCGGGGAGCTGTTTTTT. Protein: CASTLTGANTPSHTGELFF.

The CDR3: CASSLEGSTTEAFF. CDR3 nucleotide sequence: TGTGCCAGCAGCTTAGAGGGGAGTACCACTGAAGCTTTCTTT. The chain uses TRBV7-9 and TRBJ1-1; a weak D match, TRBD1 (5 bases). Trimming took off 1 base at V and 4 bases at J, with 10 bases between the two ends. The CDR3 is made up of 14 amino acids. The germline gives CDR1 SEHNR, CDR2 FQNEAQ (reference sequence).

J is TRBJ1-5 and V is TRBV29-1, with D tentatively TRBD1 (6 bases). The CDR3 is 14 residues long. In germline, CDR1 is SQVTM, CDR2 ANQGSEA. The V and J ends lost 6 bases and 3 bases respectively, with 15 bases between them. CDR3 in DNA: TGCAGCGTCCGAACAGGGTCGGACAATCAGCCCCAGCATTTT. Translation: CSVRTGSDNQPQHF.

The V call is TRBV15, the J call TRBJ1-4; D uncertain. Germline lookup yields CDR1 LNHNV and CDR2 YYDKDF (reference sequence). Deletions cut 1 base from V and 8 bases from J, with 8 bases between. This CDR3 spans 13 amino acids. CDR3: CATSRARDEKLFF. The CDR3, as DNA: TGTGCCACCAGCAGAGCCCGCGACGAAAAACTGTTTTTT.